The 20 T cell receptor beta chains given below trace back to one sample, sequenced in a study of blood T cell repertoires in COVID-19. The data were produced by immunoSEQ multiplex PCR, yet TCRdb's version contains in-frame clones alone and is incomplete. The sample has some 400,000 clones; over 75% are singletons. The sequencing sample was made of peripheral blood. These receptors all stem from a woman in her sixties with COVID-19, enrolled during active disease.

The V and J genes are TRBV5-6 and TRBJ1-4; the D gene is possibly TRBD1 (5 bases). The CDR3 totals 15 residues. Germline CDR1 reads SGHDT; CDR2 reads YYEEEE. The V end lost 1 base, the J end lost 6 bases, and 13 bases lay between the germline ends. DNA of the CDR3: TGTGCCAGCAGCTTGTTCGGGACTGGGGATGAAAAACTGTTTTTT. Translated, it gives CASSLFGTGDEKLFF.

The V gene is TRBV19, the J gene TRBJ2-7; a weak D match, TRBD2 (5 bases). The CDR3 extends over 12 amino acids. The germline CDR1 and CDR2 sequences are LNHDA and SQIVND (reference sequence). This CDR3 is CVVRPGAYEQYF. The CDR3 coding sequence is TGTGTGGTTCGGCCCGGGGCCTACGAGCAGTACTTC.

The chain has TRBV10-1 and TRBJ2-1; D perhaps matches TRBD1 (7 bases). The germline V gene has CDR1 WNHNN and CDR2 SYGVQD (reference sequence). CDR3 length: 16 residues. Trimming shortened V by 3 bases and J by 7 bases, and 19 bases separated the two germline ends. Written as DNA, the CDR3 is TGCGCCAGCAGTGACCCCCAGGGGGGAAACTTGAATGAGCAGTTCTTC. Its protein is CASSDPQGGNLNEQFF.

This clone was counted between two and nine times. At the DNA level, this CDR3 is encoded by other sequences in the same sample as well. The chain carries TRBV7-9 and TRBJ1-1; weak D call: TRBD1 (6 bases). The CDR3 contains 12 residues. Germline V gives CDR1 SEHNR, CDR2 FQNEAQ (reference sequence). Trimming removed 5 bases from V and 11 bases from J, with 15 bases in between. In nucleotides, the CDR3 is TGTGCCAGCAGCCCAGGGGAGGGAAGGGCTTTCTTT. Its translation: CASSPGEGRAFF. Supplemented by reference TRBV7-9 and TRBJ1-1, the full variable domain reads DTGVSQNPRHKITKRGQNVTFRCDPISEHNRLYWYRQTLGQGPEFLTYFQNEAQLEKSRLLSDRFSAERPKGSFSTLEIQRTEQGDSAMYLCASSPGEGRAFFGQGTRLTVV.

For the CDR3, the DNA is TGTGCCAGCAGTTATTCGTTCGAGCAGTACTTC. Residues: CASSYSFEQYF. The chain recombines TRBV6-2 or TRBV6-3 with TRBJ2-7; D gene uncertain. The CDR3 spans 11 residues. Trimming took off 3 bases at V and 6 bases at J, with 6 bases between the two ends. From germline, CDR1 is MNHEY and CDR2 SVGEGT.

This chain uses TRBV5-8 with TRBJ1-1, with 8 bases fitting TRBD1. Germline V gene data show CDR1 as SGHTS and CDR2 as YDEGEE. This CDR3 contains 14 residues. V was pared by 4 bases and J by 6 bases, with 8 bases of the junction left unmatched. Here the CDR3 reads CASSPRQGPPEAFF. As DNA, the CDR3 is TGTGCCAGCAGCCCGAGACAGGGGCCCCCTGAAGCTTTCTTT.

This clone came up a few times. The chain combines TRBV4-1 with TRBJ2-1, with TRBD1 identical over 8 bases. With V trimmed by 4 bases and J by 5 bases, 10 bases remained unmatched. The CDR3 has 16 residues. Germline values: CDR1 MGHRA, CDR2 YSYEKL. The CDR3 DNA is TGCGCCAGCAGCCCAATCGTTAGGACAGGGCACAATGAGCAGTTCTTC. Its protein product is CASSPIVRTGHNEQFF.

This rearrangement joins TRBV29-1 to TRBJ2-5; a possible D gene is TRBD1 (5 bases). The germline V gene encodes CDR1 SQVTM and CDR2 ANQGSEA. With 3 bases removed from V and 5 bases from J, the gap between germline ends came to 13 bases. There are 13 residues in the CDR3. The CDR3 coding sequence is TGCAGCGTTGATACAGGTAGCCAGGAGACCCAGTACTTC. It encodes CSVDTGSQETQYF. The whole variable domain, remainder taken from reference TRBV29-1 and TRBJ2-5, is SAVISQKPSRDICQRGTSLTIQCQVDSQVTMMFWYRQQPGQSLTLIATANQGSEATYESGFVIDKFPISRPNLTFSTLTVSNMSPEDSSIYLCSVDTGSQETQYFGPGTRLLVL.

The chain carries TRBV2 and TRBJ1-4, with a weak D call TRBD1 (5 bases). There are 12 residues in the CDR3. Trimming took 8 bases from V and 8 from J, leaving 12 bases between them. Germline loops: CDR1 SNHLY, CDR2 FYNNEI. DNA of the CDR3: TGTGCCAGCGGGCGGTCAGGGGAAAAACTGTTTTTT. This translates into CASGRSGEKLFF.

The V and J genes are TRBV19 and TRBJ1-1, with a weak D call TRBD1 (5 bases). Germline CDR1 LNHDA, CDR2 SQIVND (reference sequence). Trimming left V 0 bases short and J 4 bases short, with 12 bases between. This CDR3 is built from 15 residues. This CDR3 reads CASSIDRRAGTEAFF. DNA of the CDR3: TGTGCCAGTAGTATAGATCGCAGGGCTGGCACTGAAGCTTTCTTT.

This clone has more than one count but fewer than ten. The chain recombines TRBV5-1 with TRBJ2-2, with TRBD2 matching 11 bases. Germline-derived CDR1 and CDR2 are SGHRS and YFSETQ. The CDR3 has 16 amino acids. Losses at the gene ends were 6 bases for V and 0 bases for J; bases not matched to a gene: 4. DNA for the CDR3: TGCGCCAGCACCGAGACTAGCGGGGCGAACACCGGGGAGCTGTTTTTT. It codes for CASTETSGANTGELFF.

This clone has a handful of counts. The rearrangement uses TRBV3-1 (or the pseudogene TRBV3-2) and TRBJ1-4; D possibly corresponds to TRBD1 (5 bases). The CDR3 consists of 13 residues. The V end was cut by 3 bases, the J end by 4 bases, with 6 bases between. CDR1 is LGHDT and CDR2 is YNNKEL in the germline V gene (reference sequence). CDR3 amino acids: CASSQTVNEKLFF. The CDR3 DNA sequence: TGTGCCAGCAGCCAGACAGTTAATGAAAAACTGTTTTTT.

The chain carries TRBV3-1 (or the pseudogene TRBV3-2) and TRBJ2-1; 7 nucleotides match TRBD2. The CDR3 consists of 16 residues. Germline CDR1 LGHDT, CDR2 YNNKEL (reference sequence). J gave up 2 bases and V 3 bases, and 7 bases lay outside the gene matches. The CDR3 sequence is CASSQDISGAYNEQFF. CDR3 bases: TGTGCCAGCAGCCAGGATATCAGCGGGGCCTACAATGAGCAGTTCTTC.

The gene calls are TRBV27 and TRBJ2-2, with 8 bases aligning to TRBD1. Germline trimming cut 7 bases from V and 1 base from J; bases unmatched to any gene: 5. Germline CDR1 MNHEY, CDR2 SMNVEV (reference sequence). The CDR3 is 15 residues long. The CDR3 is CASKAGGRNTGELFF. CDR3 bases: TGTGCCAGCAAGGCAGGGGGCCGGAACACCGGGGAGCTGTTTTTT.

The chain combines TRBV12-5 with TRBJ2-5; D is possibly TRBD2 (6 bases). Between the trimmed V and J ends, which lost 1 base and 5 bases, there was a span of 14 bases. The V gene's germline CDR1 is LGHNT and CDR2 FRNRAP. This CDR3 has 15 residues. In DNA form, the CDR3 reads TGTGCTAGTGGTTTGGGCCGGGACTCACGGGAGACCCAGTACTTC. The encoded protein is CASGLGRDSRETQYF.

The sample holds a few counts of this clone. The chain links TRBV11-1 to TRBJ2-1, with 7 bases identical to TRBD1. The CDR3 is 16 residues long. V was pared by 5 bases and J by 3 bases, with 10 bases of the junction left unmatched. The germline CDR1 and CDR2 sequences are SGHAT and FQDESV (reference sequence). This CDR3 reads CASSREETGIYNEQFF. The CDR3 bases are TGTGCCAGCAGCCGTGAGGAGACAGGGATCTACAATGAGCAGTTCTTC.

J is TRBJ1-3 and V is TRBV25-1; a weak D match, TRBD1 (6 bases). The CDR3 extends over 15 amino acids. CDR1 is MGHDK and CDR2 is SYGVNS in the germline V gene. V was cut by 3 bases and J by 0 bases, with 9 bases left in between. The CDR3 nucleotides read TGTGCCAGCAGTGAGGGACATCTCTCTGGAAACACCATATATTTT. This sequence encodes CASSEGHLSGNTIYF. Variable domain in full (rest from reference TRBV25-1 and TRBJ1-3): EADIYQTPRYLVIGTGKKITLECSQTMGHDKMYWYQQDPGMELHLIHYSYGVNSTEKGDLSSESTVSRIRTEHFPLTLESARPSHTSQYLCASSEGHLSGNTIYFGEGSWLTVV.

The chain carries TRBV27 and TRBJ1-1; maybe TRBD1 (5 bases). The V gene lost 7 bases and the J gene lost 0 bases, with 12 bases spanning the gap. The germline V gene encodes CDR1 MNHEY and CDR2 SMNVEV (reference sequence). The CDR3 is 14 amino acids. The CDR3 DNA is TGTGCCAGCAAGCGCTCGACAGTGAACACTGAAGCTTTCTTT. This encodes CASKRSTVNTEAFF.

The V and J genes are TRBV6-5 and TRBJ1-5, with D perhaps TRBD1 (5 bases). Trimming left V 2 bases short and J 9 bases short, with 11 bases between. The CDR3 runs to 13 residues. The germline V gene encodes CDR1 MNHEY and CDR2 SVGAGI. CDR3 nucleotides: TGTGCCAGCAGTTACAAGGGCCAGGGGCCCCAGCATTTT. It is translated as CASSYKGQGPQHF.

The chain links TRBV5-1 to TRBJ1-2; 12 bases line up with TRBD1. This CDR3 spans 18 amino acids. Germline V gives CDR1 SGHRS, CDR2 YFSETQ. J was trimmed by 1 base and V by 4 bases; bases with no gene match: 11. In DNA, the CDR3 is TGCGCCAGCAGCGTATCGGGGACAGGGGGCGCCTTTAACTATGGCTACACCTTC. It codes for CASSVSGTGGAFNYGYTF.